The 21 T cell receptor beta chains below come from one sample, sequenced in a study of cytomegalovirus exposure and HLA in healthy donors (dated by TCRdb to about 2017). The library was obtained by the immunoSEQ multiplex PCR assay. The multiplex PCR relied on a mix of 60 forward primers for TCR Vbeta segments and 13 reverse primers for TCR Jbeta segments. TCRdb took over this immuneACCESS table, retaining in-frame rearrangements with V and J assigned. Such tables are incomplete; in checked studies, under half of the missing clones stem from an unresolved V gene, and the remainder is unexplained. This sample's table has entries for 90,000 to 100,000 clones. The ten largest clones take up roughly 3% of the sample. The source material was PBMCs. These receptors were collected from a woman in her twenties or thirties in good health and CMV-seronegative.

For the CDR3, the DNA is TGTCCGAGGGGGGACAGGTCCTACGAGCAGTACTTC. Encoded protein: CPRGDRSYEQYF. V usage is TRBV9 and J usage is TRBJ2-7, with 8 positions matching TRBD1. Germline CDR1 is SGDLS and CDR2 is YYNGEE. The CDR3 loop spans 12 amino acids.

This chain joins TRBV27 and TRBJ1-1; D is unresolved. The CDR3 contains 15 residues. Germline assignment: CDR1 MNHEY and CDR2 SMNVEV (reference sequence). Trimming stripped 4 bases from V and 2 bases from J, with 14 bases between. The CDR3 sequence is CASSSPGRGNTEAFF. CDR3 DNA sequence: TGTGCCAGCAGTTCACCCGGACGGGGAAACACTGAAGCTTTCTTT.

The rearrangement uses TRBV11-1 and TRBJ1-3; possible D gene TRBD1, 5 bases. CDR1 SGHAT and CDR2 FQDESV come from the germline V gene (reference sequence). The CDR3 totals 13 residues. Between the trimmed V and J ends, which lost 3 bases and 3 bases, there was a span of 6 bases. This CDR3 reads CASSFRDGNTIYF. CDR3 nucleotide sequence: TGTGCCAGCAGCTTCAGGGATGGAAACACCATATATTTT.

This chain joins TRBV13 and TRBJ1-4; D unclear. Germline V gene lookup returns CDR1 PRHDT and CDR2 FYEKMQ (reference sequence). Trimming shortened V by 2 bases and J by 8 bases, and 15 bases separated the two germline ends. This CDR3 is 15 amino acids long. The CDR3 here is CASSLRLSSGEKLFF. Written as DNA, the CDR3 is TGTGCCAGCAGCTTAAGACTGTCTAGCGGCGAAAAACTGTTTTTT.

This chain uses TRBV9 with TRBJ2-5; D is possibly TRBD1 (7 bases). This CDR3 region has 14 residues. Germline values: CDR1 SGDLS, CDR2 YYNGEE. V gave up 4 bases and J gave up 7 bases, with 17 bases separating them. This CDR3 is CASSQGGRPGTQYF. The DNA for the CDR3 is TGTGCCAGCAGCCAGGGGGGCCGACCGGGGACCCAGTACTTC.

V and J are TRBV7-9 and TRBJ1-4, with D uncertain. This CDR3 contains 12 residues. Deletions cut 5 bases from V and 4 bases from J, with 5 bases between. CDR1 is SEHNR, CDR2 FQNEAQ, per germline (reference sequence). CDR3 nucleotide sequence: TGTGCCAGCAGCGTCAATAATGAAAAACTGTTTTTT. Translation: CASSVNNEKLFF. Complete variable domain (other parts from reference TRBV7-9 and TRBJ1-4): DTGVSQNPRHKITKRGQNVTFRCDPISEHNRLYWYRQTLGQGPEFLTYFQNEAQLEKSRLLSDRFSAERPKGSFSTLEIQRTEQGDSAMYLCASSVNNEKLFFGSGTQLSVL.

CDR3 in amino acids: CASSETSGGYNEQFF. The CDR3 DNA reads as TGTGCCAGCAGTGAGACTAGCGGGGGGTACAATGAGCAGTTCTTC. The V and J genes are TRBV6-4 and TRBJ2-1; 13 nucleotides match TRBD2. Per the germline V gene, CDR1 is MRHNA and CDR2 is SNTAGT. This CDR3 spans 15 amino acids. The ends lost 3 bases at V and 4 bases at J; junction bases unmatched: 0.

The genes are TRBV5-1 and TRBJ1-1, with D perhaps matching TRBD1 (5 bases). CDR1 is SGHRS and CDR2 is YFSETQ in the germline V gene. Deletions cut 4 bases from V and 3 bases from J, with 10 bases between. CDR3 length equals 13 residues. The CDR3 DNA is TGCGCCAGCAGCCAGGGATTAGACACTGAAGCTTTCTTT. Protein: CASSQGLDTEAFF. The full variable domain, its missing parts supplied by reference TRBV5-1 and TRBJ1-1, is KAGVTQTPRYLIKTRGQQVTLSCSPISGHRSVSWYQQTPGQGLQFLFEYFSETQRNKGNFPGRFSGRQFSNSRSEMNVSTLELGDSALYLCASSQGLDTEAFFGQGTRLTVV.

The rearrangement joins TRBV2 to TRBJ1-5; 9 nucleotides line up with TRBD1. Germline CDR1 SNHLY, CDR2 FYNNEI. V gave up 4 bases and J gave up 6 bases; unmatched junction bases: 4. The CDR3 covers 14 residues. The CDR3 reads CASSAGTGIQPQHF. As DNA, the CDR3 is TGTGCCAGCAGTGCGGGGACAGGGATTCAGCCCCAGCATTTT. Using reference TRBV2 and TRBJ1-5 for the parts outside the CDR3, the full variable domain is EPEVTQTPSHQVTQMGQEVILRCVPISNHLYFYWYRQILGQKVEFLVSFYNNEISEKSEIFDDQFSVERPDGSNFTLKIRSTKLEDSAMYFCASSAGTGIQPQHFGDGTRLSIL.

The chain uses TRBV4-1 and TRBJ1-1; D is unclear. The CDR3 sequence is 16 residues long. The ends were cut back, 4 bases at V and 0 bases at J, with 15 bases in the middle. Germline V gene data show CDR1 as MGHRA and CDR2 as YSYEKL. CDR3 region: CASSPAVGAMNTEAFF. In DNA form, the CDR3 reads TGCGCCAGCAGCCCAGCGGTCGGCGCGATGAACACTGAAGCTTTCTTT.

The rearrangement links TRBV5-6 to TRBJ1-1; D is unclear. The CDR3 is 11 residues long. Per germline, CDR1 SGHDT and CDR2 YYEEEE. Trimming cost V 4 bases and J 7 bases, with 8 bases left between them. The CDR3 bases are TGTGCCAGCAGCGACTACAGTGAAGCTTTCTTT. It specifies CASSDYSEAFF.

The V and J genes are TRBV2 and TRBJ2-5; TRBD2 matches at 12 bases. The CDR3 extends over 14 amino acids. Germline CDR1 reads SNHLY; CDR2 reads FYNNEI. The V and J ends lost 6 bases and 4 bases, in that order; junction bases with no gene match: 3. CDR3 region: CASRPGLAGETQYF. The CDR3, as DNA: TGTGCCAGCAGGCCGGGACTAGCGGGAGAGACCCAGTACTTC.

V gene TRBV6-1 combines with J gene TRBJ2-2; no definite D call. The CDR3 has 14 residues. Germline assignment: CDR1 MNHNS and CDR2 SASEGT. Trimming took off 6 bases at V and 2 bases at J, with 10 bases between the two ends. The DNA for the CDR3 is TGTGCCAGCAGGGCACAGCCAAACACCGGGGAGCTGTTTTTT. This sequence encodes CASRAQPNTGELFF.

CDR3 amino acids: CASSLRRDTEAFF. The CDR3 bases are TGTGCCAGCAGCTTAAGGAGAGACACTGAAGCTTTCTTT. The chain links TRBV11-3 to TRBJ1-1; D is unclear. The CDR3 is 13 amino acids. V lost 2 bases and J lost 3, with 7 bases in between. Germline assignment: CDR1 SGHNT and CDR2 YENEEA.

The chain employs TRBV6-5 and TRBJ1-4; a weak D match, TRBD1 (5 bases). This CDR3 is 14 amino acids long. Germline loops: CDR1 MNHEY, CDR2 SVGAGI. V was pared by 2 bases and J by 5 bases, with 9 bases between. Written as DNA, the CDR3 is TGTGCCAGCAGTTACGGCGGGGCGAATGAAAAACTGTTTTTT. As protein: CASSYGGANEKLFF.

This chain links TRBV6-1 with TRBJ2-2, with D perhaps matching TRBD1 (5 bases). The CDR3 spans 14 residues. In germline, CDR1 is MNHNS, CDR2 SASEGT. V was shortened by 6 bases and J by 5 bases, with 13 bases between the two germline ends. The CDR3 protein is CASRVSGFTGELFF. The CDR3 bases are TGTGCCAGCAGGGTTTCAGGGTTTACCGGGGAGCTGTTTTTT.

J is TRBJ2-2 and V is TRBV5-4; 7 bases align to TRBD2. Germline trimming cut 2 bases from V and 5 bases from J; bases unmatched to any gene: 9. Per germline, CDR1 SGHNT and CDR2 YYREEE (reference sequence). The CDR3 has 16 amino acids. CDR3 nucleotide sequence: TGTGCCAGCAGCTTCCCGGGCGGGAGTGGGACCGGGGAGCTGTTTTTT. It translates to CASSFPGGSGTGELFF.

This chain links TRBV28 with TRBJ2-2, with a weak D call TRBD1 (6 bases). Per the germline V gene, CDR1 is MDHEN and CDR2 is SYDVKM. With 6 bases removed from V and 1 base from J, the gap between germline ends came to 9 bases. The CDR3 covers 14 residues. The CDR3 bases are TGTGCCAGCAGCAGGGGCCTGAACACCGGGGAGCTGTTTTTT. Translated: CASSRGLNTGELFF.

CDR3 in DNA: TGTGCCAGCACCGAGGCAGGGCTCTCCTACGAGCAGTACTTC. It is translated as CASTEAGLSYEQYF. The V gene is TRBV6-1, the J gene TRBJ2-7; perhaps TRBD1 as D (5 bases). Germline CDR1 and CDR2: MNHNS and SASEGT. V was trimmed by 7 bases and J by 0 bases, leaving 13 bases between them. The CDR3 contains 14 residues.

This chain connects TRBV27 to TRBJ1-1; weak D call: TRBD1 (5 bases). The CDR3 is 15 residues long. The germline gives CDR1 MNHEY, CDR2 SMNVEV (reference sequence). Between the trimmed V and J ends, which lost 6 bases and 1 base, there was a span of 15 bases. Here the CDR3 DNA reads TGTGCCAGCAGATCTGCGGGGGTCGAGAACACTGAAGCTTTCTTT. Its translation is CASRSAGVENTEAFF.

The rearrangement uses TRBV7-9 and TRBJ1-2; the D is unclear. The length of the CDR3 is 16 residues. Germline lookup yields CDR1 SEHNR and CDR2 FQNEAQ (reference sequence). V dropped 1 base and J dropped 4 bases, with 16 bases sitting between them. The CDR3 protein is CASSLVSPLRPYGYTF. CDR3 coding DNA: TGTGCCAGCAGCTTAGTTTCCCCCCTTCGTCCCTATGGCTACACCTTC. Supplemented by reference TRBV7-9 and TRBJ1-2, the full variable domain reads DTGVSQNPRHKITKRGQNVTFRCDPISEHNRLYWYRQTLGQGPEFLTYFQNEAQLEKSRLLSDRFSAERPKGSFSTLEIQRTEQGDSAMYLCASSLVSPLRPYGYTFGSGTRLTVV.